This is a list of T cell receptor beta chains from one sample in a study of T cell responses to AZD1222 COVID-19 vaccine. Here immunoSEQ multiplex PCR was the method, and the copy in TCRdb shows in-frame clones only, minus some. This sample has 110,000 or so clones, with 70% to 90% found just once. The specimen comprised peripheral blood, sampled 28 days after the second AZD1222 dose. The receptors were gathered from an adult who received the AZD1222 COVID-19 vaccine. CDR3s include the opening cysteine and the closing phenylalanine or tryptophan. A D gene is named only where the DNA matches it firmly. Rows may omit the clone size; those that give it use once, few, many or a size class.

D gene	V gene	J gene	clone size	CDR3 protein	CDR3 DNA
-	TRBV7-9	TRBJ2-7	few	CASSPKGGSSYEQYF	TGTGCCAGCAGCCCCAAGGGGGGTAGCTCCTACGAGCAGTACTTC
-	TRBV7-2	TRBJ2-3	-	CASSRGDSDTQYF	TGTGCCAGCAGTAGAGGGGATTCAGATACGCAGTATTTT
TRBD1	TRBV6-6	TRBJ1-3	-	CASSPGGASGNTIYF	TGTGCCAGCAGTCCAGGGGGGGCCTCTGGAAACACCATATATTTT
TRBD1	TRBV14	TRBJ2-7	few	CASSSLDREEYF	TGTGCCAGCAGCTCACTGGACAGGGAGGAGTACTTC
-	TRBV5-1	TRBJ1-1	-	CASSLGPSNAEAFF	TGCGCCAGCAGCTTGGGACCCTCAAACGCTGAAGCTTTCTTT
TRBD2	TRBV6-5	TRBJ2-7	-	CASTPPGGRFYEQYF	TGTGCCAGCACGCCCCCAGGCGGGAGATTCTACGAGCAGTACTTC
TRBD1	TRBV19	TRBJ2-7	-	CASSKPDRLGEQYF	TGTGCCAGTAGTAAACCGGACAGGCTGGGCGAGCAGTACTTC
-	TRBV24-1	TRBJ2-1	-	CATGADNEQFF	TGTGCCACCGGGGCGGACAATGAGCAGTTCTTC
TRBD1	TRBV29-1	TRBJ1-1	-	CSGQSPGQGGTEAFF	TGCAGCGGCCAGTCTCCGGGACAGGGGGGGACTGAAGCTTTCTTT
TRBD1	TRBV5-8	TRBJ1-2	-	CASSLAPDRQGARAF	TGTGCCAGCAGCTTGGCCCCAGATCGACAGGGCGCAAGGGCCTTC
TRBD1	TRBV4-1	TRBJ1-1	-	CASSPSDRATEAFF	TGCGCCAGCAGCCCCTCCGACAGGGCCACTGAAGCTTTCTTT
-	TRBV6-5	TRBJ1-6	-	CASSIDSHPNSPLHF	TGTGCCAGCAGTATCGACAGTCACCCAAATTCACCCCTCCACTTT
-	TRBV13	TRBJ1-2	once	CASSLDSWSGYTF	TGTGCCAGCAGCCTAGACTCTTGGAGTGGCTACACCTTC
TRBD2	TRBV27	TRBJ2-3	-	CASGALGGDTQYF	TGTGCCAGCGGGGCACTGGGGGGGGATACGCAGTATTTT
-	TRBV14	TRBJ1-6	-	CASSLVGSYNSPLHF	TGTGCCAGCAGCCTCGTGGGGTCTTATAATTCACCCCTCCACTTT
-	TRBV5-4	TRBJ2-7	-	CASTLGGTYEQYF	TGTGCCAGCACCCTCGGGGGTACGTACGAGCAGTACTTC
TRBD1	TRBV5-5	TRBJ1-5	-	CASSLEGTGYQLQHF	TGTGCCAGCAGCTTGGAGGGGACAGGGTATCAGCTCCAGCATTTT
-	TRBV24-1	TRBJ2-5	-	CATSAPGGWQETQYF	TGTGCCACCAGTGCACCCGGGGGCTGGCAAGAGACCCAGTACTTC
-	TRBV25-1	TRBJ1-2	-	CASSEYNGGYGYTF	TGTGCCAGCAGTGAATACAACGGGGGCTATGGCTACACCTTC
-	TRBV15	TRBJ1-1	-	CATSILRRGGRNTEAFF	TGTGCCACCAGCATCTTAAGGCGGGGAGGACGGAACACTGAAGCTTTCTTT
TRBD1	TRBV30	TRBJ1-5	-	CAWSRTGRGNQPQHF	TGTGCCTGGAGCCGGACAGGGAGGGGCAATCAGCCCCAGCATTTT
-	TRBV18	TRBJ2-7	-	CASSPLLDTREQYF	TGTGCCAGCTCACCACTTTTGGACACTAGAGAGCAGTACTTC
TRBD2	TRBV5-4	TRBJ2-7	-	CASSLGSGGYEQYF	TGTGCCAGCAGCTTGGGGAGCGGGGGGTACGAGCAGTACTTC
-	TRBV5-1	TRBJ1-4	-	CASSSGSSTGEKLFF	TGCGCCAGCAGCTCCGGAAGTAGTACAGGGGAAAAACTGTTTTTT
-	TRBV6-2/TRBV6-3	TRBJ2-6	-	CASSGTSGANVLTF	TGTGCCAGCAGTGGAACCTCTGGGGCCAACGTCCTGACTTTC
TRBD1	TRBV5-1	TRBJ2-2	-	CASSLPDRETGELFF	TGCGCCAGCAGCCTCCCGGACAGGGAGACCGGGGAGCTGTTTTTT
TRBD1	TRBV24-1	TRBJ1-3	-	CATSPTGSGNTIYF	TGTGCCACCAGTCCGACAGGGAGCGGAAACACCATATATTTT
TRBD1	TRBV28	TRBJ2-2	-	CASSSKGASLYTGELFF	TGTGCCAGCAGTTCGAAGGGGGCGTCACTTTACACCGGGGAGCTGTTTTTT
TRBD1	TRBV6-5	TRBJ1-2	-	CASSFPGTGVRGYTF	TGTGCCAGCAGTTTCCCCGGGACAGGGGTACGTGGCTACACCTTC
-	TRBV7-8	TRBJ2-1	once	CASSLAGLGLHEQFF	TGTGCCAGCAGCTTAGCGGGACTTGGGTTGCATGAGCAGTTCTTC
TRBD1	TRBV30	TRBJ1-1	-	CAWSPTGGEAFF	TGTGCCTGGAGCCCGACAGGGGGCGAAGCTTTCTTT
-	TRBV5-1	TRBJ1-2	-	CASSPRVAGGTSSYTF	TGCGCCAGCAGCCCCCGGGTTGCTGGCGGCACGTCGAGCTACACCTTC
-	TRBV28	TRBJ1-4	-	CASRVVGEGDEKLFF	TGTGCCAGCAGAGTAGTGGGGGAGGGAGACGAAAAACTGTTTTTT
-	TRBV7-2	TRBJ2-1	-	CASSLMREEQFF	TGTGCCAGCAGCTTAATGAGGGAAGAGCAGTTCTTC
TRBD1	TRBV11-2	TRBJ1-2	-	CASSLANPGGAGYTF	TGTGCCAGCAGCTTAGCAAATCCAGGGGGCGCTGGCTACACCTTC
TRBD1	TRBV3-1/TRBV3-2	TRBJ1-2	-	CASSRQGAGGYTF	TGTGCCAGCAGCCGACAGGGGGCGGGGGGCTACACCTTC
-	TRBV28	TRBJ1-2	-	CASRSQGTYYGYTF	TGTGCCAGCAGAAGTCAGGGGACGTATTATGGCTACACCTTC
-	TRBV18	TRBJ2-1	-	CASSPVRAYNEQFF	TGTGCCAGCTCACCAGTCAGGGCCTACAATGAGCAGTTCTTC
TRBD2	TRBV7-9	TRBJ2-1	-	CASSPLAGASNEQFF	TGTGCCAGCAGCCCGCTAGCGGGGGCCTCCAATGAGCAGTTCTTC
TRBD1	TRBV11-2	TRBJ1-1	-	CASSQGTGGGEAFF	TGTGCCAGCAGCCAAGGGACAGGGGGCGGCGAAGCTTTCTTT
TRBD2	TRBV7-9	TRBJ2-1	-	CASSSSAGGDEQFF	TGTGCCAGCAGCTCCTCTGCGGGAGGCGATGAGCAGTTCTTC
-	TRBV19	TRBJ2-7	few	CAINMGLLSAYEQYF	TGTGCCATAAATATGGGACTCCTCTCCGCCTACGAGCAGTACTTC
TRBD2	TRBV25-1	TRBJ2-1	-	CASSRLAGVNEQFF	TGTGCCAGCAGTCGCCTAGCGGGAGTTAATGAGCAGTTCTTC
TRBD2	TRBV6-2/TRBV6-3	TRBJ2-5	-	CASSPNWSGGPRGETQYF	TGTGCCAGCAGCCCTAATTGGAGCGGGGGGCCGAGAGGAGAGACCCAGTACTTC
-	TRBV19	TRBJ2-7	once	CASSMTFGISGNYEQYF	TGTGCCAGTAGTATGACATTCGGTATTTCGGGGAACTACGAGCAGTACTTC
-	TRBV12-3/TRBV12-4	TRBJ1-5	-	CASSEAVDQPQHF	TGTGCCAGCAGTGAAGCGGTCGATCAGCCCCAGCATTTT
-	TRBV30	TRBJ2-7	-	CAGERGLGEQYF	TGTGCTGGGGAGAGGGGCTTGGGTGAGCAGTACTTC
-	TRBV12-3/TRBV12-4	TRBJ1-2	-	CASWGVGYGYTF	TGTGCCAGCTGGGGGGTCGGCTATGGCTACACCTTC
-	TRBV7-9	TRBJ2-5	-	CASGQMETQYF	TGTGCCAGCGGGCAAATGGAGACCCAGTACTTC
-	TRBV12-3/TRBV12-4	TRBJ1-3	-	CASSGGNGLTIYF	TGTGCCAGCAGCGGCGGTAACGGGCTCACCATATATTTT
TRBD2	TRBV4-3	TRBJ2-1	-	CASSQDYGRESYLSSYNEQFF	TGCGCCAGCAGCCAAGATTATGGGCGGGAGTCCTACCTAAGCTCCTACAATGAGCAGTTCTTC
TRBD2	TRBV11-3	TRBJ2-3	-	CASSSSSGGGDTQYF	TGTGCCAGCAGCTCGTCTAGCGGGGGTGGTGATACGCAGTATTTT
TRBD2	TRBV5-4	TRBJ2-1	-	CASSLDSGRSNEQFF	TGTGCCAGCAGCTTGGATAGCGGGAGGAGCAATGAGCAGTTCTTC
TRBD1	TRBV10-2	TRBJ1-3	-	CASKPPGQGFGNTIYF	TGCGCCAGCAAACCACCGGGACAGGGTTTCGGAAACACCATATATTTT
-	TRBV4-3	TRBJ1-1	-	CASSQDHGGPNTEAFF	TGCGCCAGCAGCCAAGATCACGGGGGGCCGAACACTGAAGCTTTCTTT